Following are 17 T cell receptor beta chains from one sample sequenced in a study of T cell responses to AZD1222 COVID-19 vaccine. TCRdb keeps only in-frame clones here, not all; method: immunoSEQ multiplex PCR. This sample carries some 130,000 clones, just over 85% of them seen once, and the ten largest clones take about 22%. This specimen consisted of peripheral blood, obtained on day 0 of AZD1222 vaccination. These receptors all come from an adult in good health.

The chain carries TRBV27 and TRBJ1-5; weak D call: TRBD1 (6 bases). Germline assignment: CDR1 MNHEY and CDR2 SMNVEV (reference sequence). This CDR3 is built from 12 residues. V was clipped by 9 bases and J by 4 bases, with 10 bases between them. CDR3 loop: CARLQGNQPQHF. The DNA of the CDR3 is TGTGCCAGGCTACAGGGAAATCAGCCCCAGCATTTT.

This clone was picked up one time. The V and J genes are TRBV6-6 and TRBJ1-1; 11 bases are a match to TRBD1. The CDR3 totals 17 residues. The ends lost 6 bases at V and 4 bases at J; junction bases unmatched: 13. Per the germline V gene, CDR1 is MNHNY and CDR2 is SVGAGI (reference sequence). The CDR3, as DNA: TGTGCCAGCAGCCGAGGCGGACAGGGGGCGCGGGTCACTGAAGCTTTCTTT. As protein: CASSRGGQGARVTEAFF.

CDR3 in DNA: TGTGCCACCAGCAGAGATATGCGCTCTGGGGCCAACGTCCTGACTTTC. The encoded protein is CATSRDMRSGANVLTF. The gene calls are TRBV15 and TRBJ2-6; D is ambiguous. From germline, CDR1 is LNHNV and CDR2 YYDKDF (reference sequence). This CDR3 is built from 16 residues. Trimming cost V 0 bases and J 0 bases, with 6 bases left between them.

V and J are TRBV10-1 and TRBJ2-7; TRBD1 is a possible D gene (5 bases). Germline V gene lookup returns CDR1 WNHNN and CDR2 SYGVQD (reference sequence). The CDR3 extends over 12 amino acids. Trimming took 3 bases from V and 2 from J, leaving 5 bases between them. CDR3: CASSDRAYEQYF. Here the CDR3 DNA reads TGCGCCAGCAGTGACAGGGCCTACGAGCAGTACTTC.

The chain joins TRBV4-3 to TRBJ1-4, with D possibly being TRBD1 (5 bases). This CDR3 comprises 13 residues. Trimming pared 2 bases from V and 10 bases from J, leaving 11 bases between. Germline V lookup: CDR1 LGHNA, CDR2 YSLEER. This chain's CDR3 is CASSQLTVGKLFF. In DNA form, the CDR3 reads TGCGCCAGCAGCCAACTGACAGTCGGAAAACTGTTTTTT.

The rearrangement links TRBV28 to TRBJ1-5; D remains unclear. The CDR3 totals 17 residues. The V end was cut by 6 bases, the J end by 11 bases, with 29 bases between. Germline-derived CDR1 and CDR2 are MDHEN and SYDVKM. The CDR3 loop is CASRLQPRTAEVSAQHF. CDR3 nucleotides: TGTGCCAGCAGACTCCAGCCCCGGACGGCTGAGGTTTCGGCCCAGCATTTT.

The chain uses TRBV28 and TRBJ1-5; D not resolved. V gave up 2 bases and J gave up 9 bases, with 17 bases separating them. The CDR3 consists of 15 residues. Germline CDR1 reads MDHEN; CDR2 reads SYDVKM. The chain's CDR3 is CASSLASGKGRPQHF. The CDR3 bases are TGTGCCAGCAGTTTAGCGTCGGGGAAGGGTCGGCCCCAGCATTTT.

The chain couples TRBV10-1 to TRBJ1-2; D is unresolved. V dropped 2 bases and J dropped 2 bases, with 6 bases sitting between them. This CDR3 contains 13 residues. Germline V gives CDR1 WNHNN, CDR2 SYGVQD (reference sequence). CDR3 DNA: TGCGCCAGCAGTGAGCGCGGGAACTATGGCTACACCTTC. Translating it yields CASSERGNYGYTF.

V usage is TRBV5-6 and J usage is TRBJ1-5; D may be TRBD1 (5 bases). Trimming shortened V by 4 bases and J by 5 bases, and 13 bases separated the two germline ends. CDR3 length equals 14 residues. Germline CDR1 and CDR2: SGHDT and YYEEEE. This CDR3 reads CASSPGPEDQPQHF. The CDR3, as DNA: TGTGCCAGCAGCCCAGGGCCAGAAGATCAGCCCCAGCATTTT.

This chain uses TRBV5-1 with TRBJ2-7, with D perhaps matching TRBD1 (6 bases). The V gene lost 0 bases and the J gene lost 3 bases, with 10 bases spanning the gap. Germline V gives CDR1 SGHRS, CDR2 YFSETQ. This CDR3 region has 14 residues. The CDR3 DNA reads TGCGCCAGCAGCTTGGCACAGGGAATCTACGAGCAGTACTTC. The encoded protein is CASSLAQGIYEQYF.

The rearrangement joins TRBV4-3 to TRBJ1-4; D is ambiguous. Germline V CDR1 and CDR2: LGHNA, YSLEER. This CDR3 spans 16 amino acids. The V gene lost 4 bases and the J gene lost 2 bases, with 14 bases spanning the gap. The CDR3, as DNA: TGCGCCAGCAGCCCAAAAGTCTTGGCGACTAATGAAAAACTGTTTTTT. Translation: CASSPKVLATNEKLFF.

V is TRBV5-4 and J is TRBJ1-1; 8 bases map to TRBD1. J lost 1 base, V lost 1 base, and 3 bases had no gene match. The germline V gene encodes CDR1 SGHNT and CDR2 YYREEE (reference sequence). CDR3 length equals 15 residues. CDR3 sequence: CASSLMDRANTEAFF. The CDR3 DNA reads as TGTGCCAGCAGCTTGATGGACAGGGCGAACACTGAAGCTTTCTTT.

The gene calls are TRBV5-1 and TRBJ2-3; D might be TRBD2 (7 bases). With 0 bases removed from V and 4 bases from J, the gap between germline ends came to 15 bases. The CDR3 extends over 16 amino acids. CDR1 is SGHRS, CDR2 YFSETQ, per germline. This CDR3 reads CASSLDAGARPDTQYF. Here the CDR3 DNA reads TGCGCCAGCAGCTTGGATGCGGGGGCCCGACCAGATACGCAGTATTTT.

The chain joins TRBV9 to TRBJ2-3; no clear D gene. Germline V lookup: CDR1 SGDLS, CDR2 YYNGEE. The CDR3 covers 12 residues. Trimming pared 3 bases from V and 9 bases from J, leaving 11 bases between. The CDR3 nucleotides read TGTGCCAGCAGCGCTAGTGGACGGACGCAGTATTTT. It encodes CASSASGRTQYF.

The sample holds a few counts of this clone. The J gene is TRBJ1-1, the V gene TRBV3-1 (or the pseudogene TRBV3-2); D is uncertain. Germline-derived CDR1 and CDR2 are LGHDT and YNNKEL (reference sequence). This CDR3 spans 16 amino acids. V dropped 0 bases and J dropped 1 base, with 12 bases sitting between them. CDR3 sequence (DNA): TGTGCCAGCAGCCAAGATCACCCCACAGAGAACACTGAAGCTTTCTTT. Protein product: CASSQDHPTENTEAFF.

This clone came up a few times. The chain couples TRBV6-2 or TRBV6-3 to TRBJ1-1, with D perhaps matching TRBD1 (5 bases). Germline V gene lookup returns CDR1 MNHEY and CDR2 SVGEGT. The CDR3 consists of 13 residues. The V end was cut by 6 bases, the J end by 7 bases, with 15 bases between. The chain's CDR3 is CASSPVDGGEAFF. DNA for the CDR3: TGTGCCAGCAGCCCCGTAGACGGGGGTGAAGCTTTCTTT.

The chain is built from TRBV5-1 and TRBJ1-1, with a weak D call TRBD1 (6 bases). This CDR3 spans 18 amino acids. Germline CDR1 is SGHRS and CDR2 is YFSETQ. The V end was cut by 4 bases, the J end by 5 bases, with 27 bases between. The CDR3 sequence is CASSLDARGAMRETEAFF. CDR3 sequence (DNA): TGCGCCAGCAGCCTTGATGCCCGGGGGGCAATGAGAGAGACTGAAGCTTTCTTT.